This T cell receptor beta chain was recorded in a study of cytomegalovirus exposure and HLA in healthy donors. The PCR ran on 60 Vbeta and 13 Jbeta primers. Profiling relied on immunoSEQ multiplex PCR, and the TCRdb table lists in-frame clones only, not all of them. The data hold about 130,000 clones, with roughly 70% observed a single time. This CDR3 has 17 amino acids. Germline-derived CDR1 and CDR2 are SGHDT and YYEEEE. Trimming removed 4 bases at V and 2 bases at J, with 19 bases between. The sequencing sample was made of PBMCs. The V and J genes are TRBV5-6 and TRBJ1-5; D possibly corresponds to TRBD1 (6 bases). The origin of this receptor is a man aged 18 to 35 in good health and CMV-seropositive. The CDR3 region has the DNA TGTGCCAGCAGCCGCGTCGAGACAGGCCTGGGCAATCAGCCCCAGCATTTT. It translates to CASSRVETGLGNQPQHF.